This paragraph reports one T cell receptor beta chain. This sample is drawn from a study of blood T cell repertoires in COVID-19. Study-level background: Samples taken during acute and convalescent COVID-19 were collected in the United States, Italy and Spain.

The table came from immunoSEQ multiplex PCR; TCRdb's copy has only in-frame clones and leaves some out. The profile covers 490,000 or so clones, with roughly nine tenths appearing a single time and roughly 8% taken by the ten largest. V was cut by 5 bases and J by 0 bases, with 8 bases left in between. The length of the CDR3 is 14 residues. Germline V gene lookup returns CDR1 SGHNT and CDR2 YENEEA. The sample comprised PBMCs or T cells enriched from blood (not recorded which). This receptor was taken from a woman aged 55-75 years who had recovered from COVID-19. The chain has TRBV11-3 and TRBJ2-1; D remains unclear. CDR3 coding DNA: TGTGCCAGCAGCCCTCTGAGCTCCTACAATGAGCAGTTCTTC. Its protein is CASSPLSSYNEQFF.